The sequence of this T cell receptor beta chain was determined in a study of technical replicates of blood from a few donors. This CDR3 spans 15 amino acids. From germline, CDR1 is SGHNT and CDR2 YYREEE (reference sequence). Trimming pared 0 bases from V and 5 bases from J, leaving 14 bases between. This table comes from immunoSEQ multiplex PCR, and its TCRdb copy is limited to in-frame clones, with some not included. Here the sample spans more than 70,000 clones, around 97% being singletons. The specimen sequenced was T cells isolated from PBMCs. The rearrangement uses TRBV5-4 and TRBJ2-5; maybe TRBD1 (6 bases). This sequence originates from a human donor in good health. The CDR3 DNA reads TGTGCCAGCAGCTTGGCTAACAGGGATGGGGAGACCCAGTACTTC. This codes for CASSLANRDGETQYF.